This record covers a single T cell receptor (beta chain). Its cognate antigen is unknown. In the PCR, 60 Vbeta and 13 Jbeta primers were used. Sequenced by immunoSEQ multiplex PCR; TCRdb stores in-frame clones only, minus some. This table holds roughly 260,000 clones, 84% found once. This entry is derived from a study of cytomegalovirus exposure and HLA in healthy donors. There are 15 residues in the CDR3. Germline lookup yields CDR1 LGHNA and CDR2 YSLEER. V was clipped by 0 bases and J by 5 bases, with 13 bases between them. Study-wide results and limits: Most TCRs appeared rarely, but some public TCRs recurred in many donors. Association of roughly 17,000 TCR beta sequences with HLA alleles was found at 0.05 false discovery rate in a later analysis. Beyond CMV serostatus, there was no information to go on about immune exposure.

The chain couples TRBV4-3 to TRBJ2-5; tentative D call: TRBD2 (5 bases). The source is a woman in her thirties or forties in good health and CMV-seropositive. Sample: PBMCs. The CDR3 is CASSQDTASSETQYF. CDR3 coding DNA: TGCGCCAGCAGCCAAGATACGGCTAGCAGCGAGACCCAGTACTTC.